These 30 T cell receptor beta chains came from one sample sequenced in a study of glioma-infiltrating T cells. Amplification of TCR alpha and beta CDR3 regions from RNA used iRepertoire nested multiplex PCR. TCRdb recomputed calls from the multiplex PCR reads with MiXCR, one row per CDR3 protein. The sample has approximately 130,000 distinct CDR3 sequences, 24% seen once; the top ten hold about a quarter. Source material: glioma tissue, nonneoplastic brain tissue, or PBMCs (not recorded which). These receptors all come from a human donor with low-grade glioma or glioblastoma, undergoing nonglioma brain surgery, or in good health (not recorded which).

At least ten counts were recorded for this clonotype. The chain uses TRBV6-1 and TRBJ2-1, with 16 nucleotides matching TRBD2. The CDR3 covers 19 residues. The V segment lost 5 bases and the J segment 0 bases; nucleotides outside the gene matches: 7. Germline values: CDR1 MNHNS, CDR2 SASEGT. CDR3 sequence reads: CASSPGLAGGRISYNEQFF. The CDR3 region has the DNA TGTGCCAGCAGTCCGGGACTAGCGGGGGGGCGTATCTCCTACAATGAGCAGTTCTTC.

This clonotype was observed once. Since a much larger clone is just one base distant, this may be a read error. The chain carries TRBV20-1 and TRBJ1-5; 10 positions match TRBD1. In germline, CDR1 is DFQATT, CDR2 SNEGSKA (reference sequence). The CDR3 runs 15 residues. The CDR3 DNA reads as TGCAGTACTAGACAGGGGGCGGGGGGCAATCAGCCCCAGCATTTT. Residues: CSTRQGAGGNQPQHF.

This clonotype has a single count. A much larger clone differs from this one at a single base, so this may be a read error. This sequence joins TRBV20-1 and TRBJ2-7, with 11 positions matching TRBD1. Germline V CDR1 and CDR2: DFQATT, SNEGSKA (reference sequence). CDR3 length equals 15 residues. The CDR3, as DNA: TGCAGTGCTTCCCGGACAGGGGGCTTTATCCACGAGCGGTACGTC. Protein: CSASRTGGFIHERYV.

This clonotype was picked up many times. The V gene is TRBV6-1, the J gene TRBJ1-1; D remains ambiguous. Germline CDR1 reads MNHNS; CDR2 reads SASEGT. The V end was cut by 4 bases, the J end by 7 bases, with 7 bases between. The CDR3 is 11 residues long. CDR3 region: CASSVRIEAFF. The CDR3 nucleotides read TGTGCCAGCAGTGTTCGCATTGAAGCTTTCTTT.

Only a few counts were recorded for this clonotype. The rearrangement uses TRBV5-4 and TRBJ2-1; D possibly corresponds to TRBD2 (6 bases). Germline V gene data show CDR1 as SGHNT and CDR2 as YYREEE (reference sequence). The CDR3 extends over 14 amino acids. Trimming stripped 4 bases from V and 2 bases from J, with 10 bases between. In DNA, the CDR3 is TGTGCCAGCAGCACCCAGCGGGCCTACAATGAGCAGTTCTTC. This gives the protein CASSTQRAYNEQFF.

The chain carries TRBV28 and TRBJ2-7; D may be TRBD2 (7 bases). The germline V gene encodes CDR1 MDHEN and CDR2 SYDVKM. The V end lost 4 bases, the J end lost 1 base, and 17 bases lay between the germline ends. There are 16 residues in the CDR3. CDR3 DNA sequence: TGTGCCAGCAGTTCCCTGGGGGGGCTTAAGTCCTACGAGCAGTACGTC. Translated: CASSSLGGLKSYEQYV.

This clonotype was seen ten or more times. V is TRBV27 and J is TRBJ2-5; TRBD1 matches 8 bases. CDR1 is MNHEY and CDR2 is SMNVEV in the germline V gene (reference sequence). CDR3 length equals 15 residues. V lost 4 bases to trimming and J lost 1 base; unmatched junction nucleotides: 5. As DNA, the CDR3 is TGTGCCAGCAGTTCCGGGACAGGTGGCCAAGAGACCCAGTACTTC. It encodes CASSSGTGGQETQYF.

Details on this clonotype: A single base separates this from a much larger clone, so it may be a read error. The rearrangement joins TRBV20-1 to TRBJ2-4, with D possibly called TRBD1 or TRBD2 (5 bases each). Trimming removed 5 bases from V and 2 bases from J, with 13 bases in between. The length of the CDR3 is 14 residues. The germline V gene encodes CDR1 DFQATT and CDR2 SNEGSKA (reference sequence). The CDR3 nucleotides are TGCAGTGCTGGGGACCTTCTAACCAAAAACATTCAGTACTTC. It codes for CSAGDLLTKNIQYF.

A word on this clonotype: A much larger clone sits a single nucleotide away, making a read error possible. The V gene is TRBV25-1, the J gene TRBJ1-3; D is unclear. The germline V gene has CDR1 MGHDK and CDR2 SYGVNS. CDR3 length equals 15 residues. In DNA form, the CDR3 reads TGTGCCAGCAGTGAATTTGGGTACTCTGGAAACACCGTATATTTT. Its translation is CASSEFGYSGNTVYF.

This clonotype was observed at least ten times. The J gene is TRBJ2-3, the V gene TRBV6-1, with 13 bases fitting TRBD2. CDR3 length equals 17 residues. V dropped 7 bases and J dropped 0; count of bases not matched to a gene: 7. Germline-derived CDR1 and CDR2 are MNHNS and SASEGT. CDR3 residues: CASNRLAGGLSTDTQYF. CDR3 nucleotides: TGTGCCAGCAATAGACTAGCGGGGGGACTAAGCACAGATACGCAGTATTTT.

The chain carries TRBV14 and TRBJ1-1; D is possibly TRBD1 (5 bases). V lost 5 bases and J 1 base, leaving 14 bases between the germline ends. The CDR3 runs 15 residues. The germline V gene encodes CDR1 SGHDN and CDR2 FVKESK. The CDR3 loop is CASSGLRQSNTEAFF. The CDR3 DNA reads TGTGCCAGCAGCGGACTCCGACAGTCGAACACTGAAGCTTTCTTT. The full variable domain, with the rest looked up from reference TRBV14 and TRBJ1-1, is EAGVTQFPSHSVIEKGQTVTLRCDPISGHDNLYWYRRVMGKEIKFLLHFVKESKQDESGMPNNRFLAERTGGTYSTLKVQPAELEDSGVYFCASSGLRQSNTEAFFGQGTRLTVV.

This clonotype occurred many times. This chain joins TRBV27 and TRBJ2-1; 9 bases line up with TRBD1. This CDR3 spans 16 amino acids. Losses at the gene ends were 3 bases for V and 6 bases for J; bases not matched to a gene: 9. Germline V lookup: CDR1 MNHEY, CDR2 SMNVEV (reference sequence). The CDR3 coding sequence is TGTGCCAGCAGTTTGTTCGGGACAGGGAGGGGCAATGAGCAGTTCTTC. Protein: CASSLFGTGRGNEQFF.

The CDR3 sequence is CASSFRGPHSYEQYV. CDR3 in DNA: TGTGCCAGCTCCTTCAGGGGGCCTCATTCCTACGAGCAGTACGTC. The chain is built from TRBV27 and TRBJ2-7; 8 bases fit TRBD1. V lost 8 bases and J lost 1; bases outside the gene matches: 10. Germline CDR1 MNHEY, CDR2 SMNVEV (reference sequence). The CDR3 runs to 15 residues.

This clonotype was found a few times. This sequence joins TRBV6-6 and TRBJ1-2, with 8 bases lining up with TRBD1. This CDR3 comprises 15 residues. Germline trimming cut 0 bases from V and 7 bases from J; bases unmatched to any gene: 7. Germline assignment: CDR1 MNHNY and CDR2 SVGAGI (reference sequence). The CDR3 sequence is CASSYSMQGAGGYTF. The DNA of the CDR3 is TGTGCCAGCAGTTACTCGATGCAGGGGGCGGGTGGCTACACCTTC.

With regard to this clonotype: With a much larger clone just one base away, this may be a read error. Lacking the conserved final phenylalanine or tryptophan, this CDR3 likely reflects a read error. J is TRBJ1-4 and V is TRBV18; tentative D call: TRBD1 (6 bases). CDR1 is KGHSH and CDR2 is LQKENI in the germline V gene. The CDR3 sequence is 16 residues long. The germline V and J ends were trimmed by 3 bases and 6 bases, with 17 bases remaining between them. CDR3 sequence (DNA): TGTGCCAGCTCACCCTCGCGGGGGGCGAGCTATGAAAAACTGTTTTCT. Amino acid sequence: CASSPSRGASYEKLFS.

In its sample, this clonotype was seen many times. This chain joins TRBV6-1 and TRBJ1-1; perhaps TRBD1 as D (5 bases). The germline gives CDR1 MNHNS, CDR2 SASEGT. The CDR3 contains 12 residues. V was trimmed by 8 bases and J by 4 bases, leaving 11 bases between them. This chain's CDR3 is CASQGVSTEAFF. CDR3 nucleotides: TGTGCCAGCCAGGGAGTATCCACTGAAGCTTTCTTT.

This clonotype was seen repeatedly, ten times or more. The chain employs TRBV20-1 and TRBJ2-3; D is possibly TRBD2 (7 bases). CDR3 length equals 15 residues. Trimming cost V 5 bases and J 8 bases, with 23 bases left between them. Per the germline V gene, CDR1 is DFQATT and CDR2 is SNEGSKA (reference sequence). Written as DNA, the CDR3 is TGCAGTGCTGGGGGGGCCGGGGGCGGCTTCGGTACGCAGTATTTT. This codes for CSAGGAGGGFGTQYF.

In regard to this clonotype: Since a much larger clone is just one base distant, this may be a read error. The V gene is TRBV15, the J gene TRBJ1-3; D is ambiguous. V lost 2 bases and J lost 4, with 18 bases in between. The CDR3 length is 17 residues. Germline-derived CDR1 and CDR2 are LNHNV and YYDKDF (reference sequence). CDR3 residues: CATSRPRNVKSGNTIYF. The DNA for the CDR3 is TGTGCCACCAGCAGACCCCGGAACGTGAAGTCCGGAAACACCATATATTTT.

The chain combines TRBV14 with TRBJ2-5; D is unresolved. V was cut by 3 bases and J by 1 base, with 6 bases left in between. There are 13 residues in the CDR3. The V gene's germline CDR1 is SGHDN and CDR2 FVKESK. In DNA, the CDR3 is TGTGCCAGCAGCCAGCCGGGCCAAGAGACCCAGTACTTC. It translates to CASSQPGQETQYF.

Ten or more counts support this clonotype. V usage is TRBV6-6 and J usage is TRBJ1-1; TRBD1 matches 10 bases. CDR1 MNHNY and CDR2 SVGAGI come from the germline V gene (reference sequence). This CDR3 spans 15 amino acids. Trimming removed 0 bases from V and 4 bases from J; junction bases left unmatched: 2. CDR3 nucleotides: TGTGCCAGCAGTTACTCCCGGACAGGGGGCACTGAAGCTTTCTTT. It specifies CASSYSRTGGTEAFF.

This clonotype has a count of ten or more. The rearrangement links TRBV3-1 to TRBJ2-1; TRBD2 might be the D (5 bases). Germline lookup yields CDR1 LGHDT and CDR2 YNNKEL (reference sequence). The CDR3 runs to 14 residues. V dropped 2 bases and J dropped 8 bases, with 13 bases sitting between them. This CDR3 reads CASSQSLGVDEQFF. The CDR3 coding sequence is TGTGCCAGCAGCCAATCTCTCGGGGTCGATGAGCAGTTCTTC.

V and J are TRBV7-2 and TRBJ2-2; D is undetermined. The V and J ends lost 3 bases and 0 bases respectively, with 5 bases between them. The CDR3 sequence is 14 residues long. Germline CDR1 and CDR2: SGHTA and FQGNSA. CDR3: CASSFSANTGELFF. The DNA for the CDR3 is TGTGCCAGCAGCTTTTCTGCGAACACCGGGGAGCTGTTTTTT.

This chain uses TRBV11-2 with TRBJ2-5; D not certain. The CDR3 runs to 13 residues. Germline lookup yields CDR1 SGHAT and CDR2 FQNNGV. Trimming cost V 6 bases and J 4 bases, with 12 bases left between them. The CDR3 here is CASRDLALETQYF. CDR3 nucleotides: TGTGCCAGCAGAGATCTGGCCCTAGAGACCCAGTACTTC. Using reference TRBV11-2 and TRBJ2-5 for the parts outside the CDR3, the full variable domain is EAGVAQSPRYKIIEKRQSVAFWCNPISGHATLYWYQQILGQGPKLLIQFQNNGVVDDSQLPKDRFSAERLKGVDSTLKIQPAKLEDSAVYLCASRDLALETQYFGPGTRLLVL.

This clonotype was seen repeatedly, ten times or more. The V and J genes are TRBV7-3 and TRBJ2-1, with D unclear. Trimming took off 6 bases at V and 4 bases at J, with 13 bases between the two ends. CDR1 is SGHTA and CDR2 is FQGTGA in the germline V gene. CDR3 size: 14 residues. CDR3 DNA sequence: TGTGCCAGCAGTTTAGGGCTAGGGTACAATGAGCAGTTCTTC. It encodes CASSLGLGYNEQFF.

The chain combines TRBV11-2 with TRBJ2-3, with 11 bases matching TRBD2. CDR1 and CDR2 (germline): SGHAT, FQNNGV. The junction had 3 bases not matched to a gene; V was cut back by 3 bases and J by 4 bases. This CDR3 has 15 amino acids. CDR3 amino acids: CASSFSGGAADTQYF. The CDR3 region has the DNA TGTGCCAGCAGCTTTAGCGGGGGGGCCGCAGATACGCAGTATTTT.

The CDR3 coding sequence is TGCAGTGCAGGGGGGGGCCTAAAAGGCTACACCTTC. Translated, it gives CSAGGGLKGYTF. The chain uses TRBV20-1 and TRBJ1-2; tentatively, D is TRBD1 (6 bases). The V gene lost 6 bases and the J gene lost 8 bases, with 16 bases spanning the gap. CDR1 and CDR2 from the germline V gene are DFQATT and SNEGSKA (reference sequence). The CDR3 length is 12 residues.

The chain carries TRBV7-8 and TRBJ1-2; D not certain. The V gene lost 1 base and the J gene lost 6 bases, with 9 bases spanning the gap. Germline CDR1 reads SGHVS; CDR2 reads FQNEAQ. The CDR3 totals 13 residues. CDR3 in DNA: TGTGCCAGCAGCTTAGGGTACACGGATGGCTACACCTTC. As protein: CASSLGYTDGYTF.

This rearrangement joins TRBV5-4 to TRBJ1-1; 11 bases are a match to TRBD1. The CDR3 contains 15 residues. Germline loops: CDR1 SGHNT, CDR2 YYREEE (reference sequence). V gave up 4 bases and J gave up 4 bases; unmatched junction bases: 6. This chain's CDR3 is CASSQGQGASTEAFF. In DNA, the CDR3 is TGTGCCAGCAGCCAAGGACAGGGGGCGAGCACTGAAGCTTTCTTT.

The table lists this clonotype with many counts. As DNA, the CDR3 is TGTGCCAGCAGTGAGGTCGAGGGGGCTGGGGAGCAGTACGTC. This sequence encodes CASSEVEGAGEQYV. V is TRBV6-1 and J is TRBJ2-7, with 7 positions matching TRBD1. In germline, CDR1 is MNHNS, CDR2 SASEGT. The CDR3 covers 14 residues. With V trimmed by 3 bases and J by 7 bases, 9 bases remained unmatched.

Only a few counts were recorded for this clonotype. The junction differs from germline at one of its ends, possibly a read error. The CDR3 reads CASRIDRGAYNEQFF. The CDR3 region has the DNA TGTGCCAGTAGGATAGATAGGGGGGCCTACAATGAGCAGTTCTTC. The V gene is TRBV19, the J gene TRBJ2-1; D may match TRBD1 or TRBD2 (6 bases each). Germline lookup yields CDR1 LNHDA and CDR2 SQIVND (reference sequence). The CDR3 is made up of 15 amino acids.